The clone carrying this TCR beta chain was counted only a few times. The antigen remains unidentified. The length of the CDR3 is 13 residues. Per germline, CDR1 MDHEN and CDR2 SYDVKM. The V end lost 5 bases, the J end lost 3 bases, and 9 bases lay between the germline ends. This sample stems from a study of T cells after yellow fever vaccination. Points from the study as a whole: Abundant contaminating clonotypes from the bulk population could appear in FACS-sorted repertoires.

TCRdb itself ran the 5' RACE reads through MiXCR, one entry per CDR3 protein. Of a few hundred thousand distinct CDR3 sequences listed, roughly 13% are singletons. This clonotype was obtained from a man aged 25-45 years who received the YFV17D yellow fever vaccine. The sequences come from CD4+ T cells sorted from PBMCs, collected 45 days after the yellow fever booster vaccination. This chain joins TRBV28 and TRBJ2-3; D is unresolved. This chain's CDR3 is CASSTPITDTQYF. The CDR3 DNA sequence: TGTGCCAGCAGTACCCCAATTACAGATACGCAGTATTTT.